Here is one T cell receptor (beta chain) with its context. The antigen is unknown. The data were obtained in a study of cytomegalovirus exposure and HLA in healthy donors. Per germline, CDR1 LNHDA and CDR2 SQIVND (reference sequence). Trimming removed 3 bases from V and 1 base from J; junction bases left unmatched: 5. This CDR3 has 15 residues. Primers included in the PCR were 60 Vbeta and 13 Jbeta primers. Using immunoSEQ multiplex PCR, the repertoire was profiled, and TCRdb retains in-frame clones only, with some absent. The sample includes 150,000 to 200,000 clones, 60% to 80% of them seen just once. Study-level results: Per published reports, the classifier diagnosed cytomegalovirus status with high specificity and sensitivity.

This chain links TRBV19 with TRBJ1-2, with TRBD1 identical over 7 bases. The material sequenced was PBMCs. This receptor was obtained from a man between 18 and 29 years old in good health and CMV-seropositive. CDR3 residues: CASSIYRGDNYGYTF. CDR3 bases: TGTGCCAGTAGTATCTACAGGGGCGATAACTATGGCTACACCTTC.